The 4 T cell receptor beta chains presented below share a single source sample, sequenced in a study of T cells in Graves' hyperthyroidism and ophthalmopathy. Amplified TCR beta CDR3 regions derived from RNA transcripts. Initially, a first-round RT-PCR of the TCR CDR3 employed the HTBI primer set. TCRdb recomputed calls from the multiplex PCR reads with MiXCR, one row per CDR3 protein. In the table there are 300,000 to 450,000 distinct CDR3 sequences, 15% to 20% of which are singletons. The sequenced material came from blood. All receptors derive from a woman in her forties with Graves' ophthalmopathy.

V and J are TRBV12-3 or TRBV12-4 and TRBJ1-3; D unclear. The CDR3 runs 13 residues. Trimming pared 1 base from V and 2 bases from J, leaving 3 bases between. The CDR3 nucleotides are TGTGCCAGCAGTTTAGTTGCTGGAAACACCATATATTTT. This codes for CASSLVAGNTIYF.

There are many counts of this clonotype. J is TRBJ2-7 and V is TRBV19, with D possibly TRBD2 on 6 matching bases. Trimming took off 3 bases at V and 2 bases at J, with 17 bases between the two ends. This CDR3 region has 16 residues. The germline gives CDR1 LNHDA, CDR2 SQIVND (reference sequence). CDR3 amino acids: CASSITLGGETYEQYF. The CDR3 coding sequence is TGTGCCAGTAGTATCACCCTGGGGGGAGAGACCTACGAGCAGTACTTC.

This clonotype was detected ten times or more. The V call is TRBV18, the J call TRBJ2-2; the D gene is possibly TRBD1 (6 bases). V gave up 3 bases and J gave up 6 bases, with 14 bases separating them. This CDR3 is built from 15 residues. Germline CDR1 KGHSH, CDR2 LQKENI. The CDR3 spells CASSPRDTWSGELFF. The CDR3, as DNA: TGTGCCAGCTCACCCCGGGACACCTGGTCCGGGGAGCTGTTTTTT.

The rearrangement joins TRBV6-2 or TRBV6-3 to TRBJ2-5; D tentatively reads TRBD1 or TRBD2 (7 bases each). Between the trimmed V and J ends, which lost 6 bases and 7 bases, there was a span of 21 bases. CDR1 is MNHEY, CDR2 SVGEGT, per germline. CDR3 length: 15 residues. The CDR3 region is CASRFGEGAAGTQYF. DNA of the CDR3: TGTGCCAGCAGATTCGGGGAGGGGGCCGCGGGGACCCAGTACTTC.